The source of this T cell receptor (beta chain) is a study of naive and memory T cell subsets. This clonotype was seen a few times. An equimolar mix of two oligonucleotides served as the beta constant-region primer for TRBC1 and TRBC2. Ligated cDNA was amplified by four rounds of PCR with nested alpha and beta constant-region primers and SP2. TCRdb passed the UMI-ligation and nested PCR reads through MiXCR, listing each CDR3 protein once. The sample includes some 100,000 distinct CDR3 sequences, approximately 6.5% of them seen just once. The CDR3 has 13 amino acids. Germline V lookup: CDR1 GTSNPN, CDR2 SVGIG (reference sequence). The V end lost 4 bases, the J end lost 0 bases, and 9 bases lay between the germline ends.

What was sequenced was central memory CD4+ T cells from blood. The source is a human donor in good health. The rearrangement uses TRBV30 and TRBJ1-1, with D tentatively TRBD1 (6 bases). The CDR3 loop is CAWIGQLNTEAFF. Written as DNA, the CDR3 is TGTGCCTGGATTGGACAGTTGAACACTGAAGCTTTCTTT.